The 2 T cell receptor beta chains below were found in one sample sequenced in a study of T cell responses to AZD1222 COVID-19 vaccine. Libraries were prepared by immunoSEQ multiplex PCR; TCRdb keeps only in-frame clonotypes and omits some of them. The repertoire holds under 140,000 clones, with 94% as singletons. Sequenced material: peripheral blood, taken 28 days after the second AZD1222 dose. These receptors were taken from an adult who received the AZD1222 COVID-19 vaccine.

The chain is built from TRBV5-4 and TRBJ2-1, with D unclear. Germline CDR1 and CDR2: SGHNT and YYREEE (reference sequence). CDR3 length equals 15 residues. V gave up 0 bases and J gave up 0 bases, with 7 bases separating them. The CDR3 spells CASSLDRYSYNEQFF. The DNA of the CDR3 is TGTGCCAGCAGCTTGGACCGATACTCCTACAATGAGCAGTTCTTC.

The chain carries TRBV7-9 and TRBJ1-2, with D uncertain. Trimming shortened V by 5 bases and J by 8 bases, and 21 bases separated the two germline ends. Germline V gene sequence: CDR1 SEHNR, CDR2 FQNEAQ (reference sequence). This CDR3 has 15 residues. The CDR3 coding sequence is TGTGCCAGCAGCCCAGTGGAGGGAAACGTGTTCGGCTACACCTTC. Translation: CASSPVEGNVFGYTF.